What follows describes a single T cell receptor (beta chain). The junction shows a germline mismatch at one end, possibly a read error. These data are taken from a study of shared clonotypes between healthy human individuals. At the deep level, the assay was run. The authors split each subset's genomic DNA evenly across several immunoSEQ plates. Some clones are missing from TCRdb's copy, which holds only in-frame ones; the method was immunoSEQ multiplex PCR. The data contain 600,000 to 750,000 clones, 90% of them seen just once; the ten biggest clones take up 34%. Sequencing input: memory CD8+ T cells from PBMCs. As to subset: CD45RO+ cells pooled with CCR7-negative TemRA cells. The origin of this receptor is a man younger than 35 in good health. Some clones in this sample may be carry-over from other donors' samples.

CDR3 in amino acids: CASSLTGTSGRIADTQYF. CDR3 DNA: TGTGCCAGCAGTTTAACCGGGACTAGCGGGAGGATCGCAGATACGCAGTATTTT. J is TRBJ2-3 and V is TRBV7-3; TRBD2 agrees at 15 bases. Germline loops: CDR1 SGHTA, CDR2 FQGTGA. This CDR3 is 18 amino acids long.